The 32 T cell receptor beta chains in this list originate from one sample, sequenced in a study of shared clonotypes between healthy human individuals. Some clones are missing from TCRdb's copy, which holds only in-frame ones; the method was immunoSEQ multiplex PCR. The table includes approximately 1.5 million clones, 95% to 99% detected once. Sequences were obtained from naive CD4+ T cells sorted from blood. Stated subset: CD45RA+ positively selected. All receptors derive from a man aged 25-45 years in good health.

This chain uses TRBV28 with TRBJ1-3; D may be TRBD1 (5 bases). The germline V gene has CDR1 MDHEN and CDR2 SYDVKM. V was pared by 6 bases and J by 3 bases, with 18 bases between. The CDR3 spans 16 residues. In nucleotides, the CDR3 is TGTGCCAGCAGCACAACCGAAGGGGTGTATGGAAACACCATATATTTT. Protein product: CASSTTEGVYGNTIYF.

The chain joins TRBV19 to TRBJ2-1, with 9 bases aligning to TRBD1. The CDR3 totals 14 residues. The ends lost 6 bases at V and 9 bases at J; junction bases unmatched: 9. Germline V gives CDR1 LNHDA, CDR2 SQIVND (reference sequence). The CDR3 here is CASSVQGAGGEQFF. The CDR3 DNA follows: TGTGCCAGTAGCGTACAGGGGGCAGGCGGTGAGCAGTTCTTC.

This sequence joins TRBV28 and TRBJ2-7; D possibly matches TRBD1 or TRBD2 (5 bases each). V was shortened by 6 bases and J by 0 bases, with 12 bases between the two germline ends. The germline V gene encodes CDR1 MDHEN and CDR2 SYDVKM. The CDR3 runs to 14 residues. The CDR3 bases are TGTGCCAGCAGCAAACCGGGACGCTCCTACGAGCAGTACTTC. The encoded protein is CASSKPGRSYEQYF.

The CDR3 loop is CASSQSRSVSGAAAAEAFF. DNA for the CDR3: TGTGCCAGCAGCCAATCGCGTTCGGTCTCCGGGGCCGCTGCAGCTGAAGCTTTCTTT. The chain combines TRBV14 with TRBJ1-1; maybe TRBD1 (5 bases). The CDR3 covers 19 residues. V was shortened by 2 bases and J by 6 bases, with 28 bases between the two germline ends. Germline V CDR1 and CDR2: SGHDN, FVKESK.

J is TRBJ1-3 and V is TRBV14, with D unclear. Germline CDR1 reads SGHDN; CDR2 reads FVKESK. This CDR3 is 16 amino acids long. Trimming shortened V by 0 bases and J by 0 bases, and 9 bases separated the two germline ends. As DNA, the CDR3 is TGTGCCAGCAGCCAAGATTTCACCATCTCTGGAAACACCATATATTTT. Its protein is CASSQDFTISGNTIYF.

To note about this clone: The identical CDR3 is also encoded by other nucleotide sequences in the sample. This chain connects TRBV10-3 to TRBJ2-7; TRBD2 is a possible D gene (6 bases). CDR3 length equals 14 residues. CDR1 and CDR2 (germline): ENHRY, SYGVKD. Between the trimmed V and J ends, which lost 4 bases and 0 bases, there was a span of 10 bases. CDR3: CAISATGLSYEQYF. CDR3 nucleotides: TGTGCCATCAGTGCGACGGGACTCTCCTACGAGCAGTACTTC.

The chain joins TRBV7-8 to TRBJ1-5; 8 bases map to TRBD1. V trimming: 5 bases; J trimming: 1 base; junction bases outside the gene matches: 16. The germline V gene encodes CDR1 SGHVS and CDR2 FQNEAQ. The CDR3 consists of 19 residues. CDR3 protein: CASSTDRAPTPWSNQPQHF. DNA of the CDR3: TGTGCCAGCAGCACGGACAGGGCGCCAACCCCGTGGAGCAATCAGCCCCAGCATTTT.

CDR3 DNA: TGTGCCAGCAGCTTAGCCCTGACTAGCGACAATCACTACGAGCAGTACTTC. Its translation: CASSLALTSDNHYEQYF. The J gene is TRBJ2-7, the V gene TRBV7-9, with 8 bases aligning to TRBD2. The CDR3 covers 17 residues. V lost 0 bases and J lost 3; bases outside the gene matches: 10. Germline V gene sequence: CDR1 SEHNR, CDR2 FQNEAQ (reference sequence).

The rearrangement uses TRBV19 and TRBJ2-7; D unresolved. This CDR3 spans 13 amino acids. V lost 3 bases and J 7 bases, leaving 13 bases between the germline ends. Germline values: CDR1 LNHDA, CDR2 SQIVND (reference sequence). The CDR3 protein is CASSIGERYEQYF. In nucleotides, the CDR3 is TGTGCCAGTAGTATCGGAGAAAGATATGAGCAGTACTTC.

The chain combines TRBV30 with TRBJ2-7; TRBD1 might be the D (5 bases). CDR1 GTSNPN and CDR2 SVGIG come from the germline V gene (reference sequence). This CDR3 comprises 13 residues. V lost 5 bases and J 3 bases, leaving 14 bases between the germline ends. The CDR3 nucleotides read TGTGCCTGGGGGCGGCCAGGGCTCTACGAGCAGTACTTC. Translating gives CAWGRPGLYEQYF.

The chain has TRBV19 and TRBJ2-2; D is possibly TRBD1 (6 bases). There are 15 residues in the CDR3. The V and J ends lost 5 bases and 1 base respectively, with 11 bases between them. Looked up from germline, CDR1 is LNHDA and CDR2 is SQIVND (reference sequence). The CDR3 DNA is TGTGCCAGTAGTGCCGGGACAAAGAACACCGGGGAGCTGTTTTTT. This gives the protein CASSAGTKNTGELFF.

The chain has TRBV25-1 and TRBJ2-5; TRBD2 is a possible D gene (6 bases). The CDR3 has 14 amino acids. In germline, CDR1 is MGHDK, CDR2 SYGVNS. The ends were cut back, 3 bases at V and 5 bases at J, with 13 bases in the middle. The CDR3 DNA sequence: TGTGCCAGCAGTGACCCCCGGGAGCGGGAGACCCAGTACTTC. This encodes CASSDPRERETQYF.

CDR3: CASSSDRVYGYTF. CDR3 DNA: TGTGCCAGCAGTTCTGACAGGGTGTATGGCTACACCTTC. The chain carries TRBV28 and TRBJ1-2; 7 bases agree with TRBD1. The CDR3 totals 13 residues. The V gene's germline CDR1 is MDHEN and CDR2 SYDVKM. V shed 4 bases, J shed 5 bases, and the junction held 4 bases outside the gene matches.

The chain joins TRBV4-1 to TRBJ2-1; TRBD2 matches at 15 bases. Germline CDR1 MGHRA, CDR2 YSYEKL. The length of the CDR3 is 16 residues. Losses at the gene ends were 6 bases for V and 5 bases for J; bases not matched to a gene: 5. The CDR3 loop is CASSFGLAGGNNEQFF. CDR3 nucleotide sequence: TGCGCCAGCAGTTTCGGACTAGCGGGAGGGAACAATGAGCAGTTCTTC.

V is TRBV11-2 and J is TRBJ2-7; 7 bases map to TRBD1. With V trimmed by 5 bases and J by 3 bases, 16 bases remained unmatched. The germline CDR1 and CDR2 sequences are SGHAT and FQNNGV. The CDR3 totals 17 residues. The CDR3 DNA is TGTGCCAGCAGCCTAAGCCGTGACAGGGTAAGCCTCTACGAGCAGTACTTC. It yields the protein CASSLSRDRVSLYEQYF.

In this sample, this clone turned up once. The chain carries TRBV11-2 and TRBJ2-7, with D maybe TRBD2 (6 bases). CDR1 SGHAT and CDR2 FQNNGV come from the germline V gene. This CDR3 has 14 residues. V lost 3 bases and J lost 3, with 12 bases in between. CDR3 amino acids: CASSFFSGSYEQYF. The CDR3 DNA is TGTGCCAGCAGCTTTTTTAGCGGCAGCTACGAGCAGTACTTC.

CDR3: CASSLRTGDGEQFF. The DNA of the CDR3 is TGCGCCAGCAGCTTACGGACAGGGGACGGTGAGCAGTTCTTC. This chain uses TRBV5-1 with TRBJ2-1, with TRBD1 matching 9 bases. This CDR3 has 14 residues. CDR1 is SGHRS and CDR2 is YFSETQ in the germline V gene. V was pared by 2 bases and J by 9 bases, with 6 bases of the junction left unmatched.

The gene calls are TRBV27 and TRBJ2-7; no definite D call. The V gene lost 2 bases and the J gene lost 3 bases, with 5 bases spanning the gap. Germline values: CDR1 MNHEY, CDR2 SMNVEV (reference sequence). The CDR3 is made up of 12 amino acids. The CDR3 DNA reads TGTGCCAGCAGTTTAGTGTACTACGAGCAGTACTTC. Translating it yields CASSLVYYEQYF.

J is TRBJ2-3 and V is TRBV6-5; D is undetermined. Per germline, CDR1 MNHEY and CDR2 SVGAGI. The V end lost 0 bases, the J end lost 3 bases, and 7 bases lay between the germline ends. This CDR3 spans 14 amino acids. CDR3 in DNA: TGTGCCAGCAGTTACTCAGTGAGGACAGATACGCAGTATTTT. It specifies CASSYSVRTDTQYF.

The chain recombines TRBV5-5 with TRBJ1-1; the D is unclear. Germline CDR1 SGHKS, CDR2 YYEKEE (reference sequence). The length of the CDR3 is 15 residues. Trimming removed 0 bases from V and 4 bases from J, with 13 bases in between. In DNA, the CDR3 is TGTGCCAGCAGCTTGGCCGTGGGAGTCCGCACTGAAGCTTTCTTT. Protein product: CASSLAVGVRTEAFF.

This chain uses TRBV28 with TRBJ2-7; D is perhaps TRBD1 (6 bases). V shed 6 bases and J shed 9 bases, with 27 bases lying between them. The CDR3 sequence is 16 residues long. Germline-derived CDR1 and CDR2 are MDHEN and SYDVKM. As DNA, the CDR3 is TGTGCCAGCAGGGGAATTGGAAGGGAAGGGGGTTTAGGGCAGTACTTC. Translated, it gives CASRGIGREGGLGQYF.

This sequence joins TRBV10-3 and TRBJ2-2, with a weak D call TRBD2 (5 bases). CDR3 size: 14 residues. Germline loops: CDR1 ENHRY, CDR2 SYGVKD. V was trimmed by 4 bases and J by 2 bases, leaving 8 bases between them. CDR3 DNA: TGTGCCATCAGTGGGAGGACCAACACCGGGGAGCTGTTTTTT. It encodes CAISGRTNTGELFF.

V and J are TRBV19 and TRBJ2-5; TRBD1 aligns across 7 bases. Germline lookup yields CDR1 LNHDA and CDR2 SQIVND (reference sequence). CDR3 length equals 14 residues. V lost 9 bases, J lost 5 bases, and 12 bases stayed unmatched. The CDR3: CASKKTGSLETQYF. CDR3 bases: TGTGCCAGCAAGAAGACAGGGTCTCTTGAGACCCAGTACTTC.

J is TRBJ2-5 and V is TRBV7-9; D is perhaps TRBD2 (5 bases). Trimming removed 10 bases from V and 3 bases from J, with 12 bases in between. CDR1 is SEHNR, CDR2 FQNEAQ, per germline (reference sequence). The CDR3 consists of 12 residues. CDR3: CATGVTEETQYF. For the CDR3, the DNA is TGTGCCACCGGGGTGACGGAAGAGACCCAGTACTTC.

The genes are TRBV10-3 and TRBJ2-3; 8 bases match TRBD2. This CDR3 is 13 amino acids long. Per germline, CDR1 ENHRY and CDR2 SYGVKD. Trimming cost V 10 bases and J 4 bases; bases outside gene matches: 7. The CDR3 region is CATLSGRSDTQYF. The CDR3 DNA sequence: TGTGCCACCCTCAGCGGGAGATCAGATACGCAGTATTTT.

This chain links TRBV2 with TRBJ2-3; TRBD2 aligns across 9 bases. Trimming at V came to 5 bases and at J to 6 bases, leaving 6 bases not matched to a gene. The CDR3 consists of 14 residues. CDR1 is SNHLY and CDR2 is FYNNEI in the germline V gene. CDR3 protein: CASSLAGVGDTQYF. The CDR3 DNA reads TGTGCCAGCAGTTTAGCGGGAGTTGGTGATACGCAGTATTTT.

The rearrangement uses TRBV6-5 and TRBJ2-7; D unclear. Germline loops: CDR1 MNHEY, CDR2 SVGAGI. This CDR3 contains 14 residues. V lost 6 bases to trimming and J lost 3 bases, with 15 bases between them. The CDR3 loop reads CASSSRKNLYEQYF. As DNA, the CDR3 is TGTGCCAGCAGCAGCAGGAAAAACCTCTACGAGCAGTACTTC.

The J gene is TRBJ2-3, the V gene TRBV5-4, with TRBD1 matching 8 bases. The V gene end was trimmed by 4 bases and the J gene end by 5 bases; junction bases not matched to a gene: 6. Germline lookup yields CDR1 SGHNT and CDR2 YYREEE (reference sequence). This CDR3 spans 14 amino acids. The CDR3 loop reads CASSPGQGLDTQYF. The DNA for the CDR3 is TGTGCCAGCAGCCCTGGACAGGGTCTAGATACGCAGTATTTT.

The chain joins TRBV1 to TRBJ2-1; the table's D call, TRBD2, has no DNA check behind it. TRBV1 is assigned pseudogene status. CDR3 size: 17 residues. CDR3 region: CTSSRRGSGSSYNEQFF. CDR3 sequence (DNA): TGCACCAGCAGCCGAAGGGGCAGCGGGAGCTCCTACAATGAGCAGTTCTTC.

This chain connects TRBV28 to TRBJ1-5; D unresolved. This CDR3 has 13 amino acids. Germline lookup yields CDR1 MDHEN and CDR2 SYDVKM. V lost 8 bases to trimming and J lost 1 base, with 9 bases between them. CDR3 DNA: TGTGCCAGCGAGACGGCCAGCAATCAGCCCCAGCATTTT. Translation: CASETASNQPQHF.

The rearrangement links TRBV27 to TRBJ2-1, with D maybe TRBD2 (5 bases). Germline values: CDR1 MNHEY, CDR2 SMNVEV (reference sequence). The CDR3 consists of 17 residues. Trimming cost V 7 bases and J 0 bases, with 19 bases left between them. Here the CDR3 reads CASNLRRAVSSYNEQFF. CDR3 sequence (DNA): TGTGCCAGCAACCTACGTCGAGCGGTGAGCTCCTACAATGAGCAGTTCTTC.

V gene TRBV4-2 combines with J gene TRBJ1-3, with D possibly TRBD1 on 6 matching bases. The germline V and J ends were trimmed by 0 bases and 2 bases, with 14 bases remaining between them. This CDR3 region has 17 residues. The germline V gene has CDR1 LGHNA and CDR2 YNFKEQ. In DNA form, the CDR3 reads TGTGCCAGCAGCCAAGATAGGGGGGGGATTACTGGAAACACCATATATTTT. Encoded protein: CASSQDRGGITGNTIYF.